What follows are 27 T cell receptor beta chains derived from one specimen sequenced in a study of molecular identifiers for immune sequencing clone quantification. A single record per CDR3 protein comes from TCRdb applying MiXCR to the PCR reads. The table has approximately 320,000 distinct CDR3 sequences, over 20% seen once. The material sequenced was naive CD8+ T cells from blood, with Jurkat cell RNA spiked in. The subset denotes: FACS-sorted CD8+CD4-CCR7+CD45RA+ naive T cells. The receptors here all came from a human donor in good health. Some libraries in this study had Jurkat cell RNA spiked in.

The chain combines TRBV27 with TRBJ1-6; D unresolved. CDR1 and CDR2 from the germline V gene are MNHEY and SMNVEV (reference sequence). V was cut by 0 bases and J by 11 bases, with 11 bases left in between. This CDR3 contains 14 residues. The CDR3 DNA reads TGTGCCAGCAGTTTATCGAGAAACAATCCACCCCTCCACTTT. Amino acids: CASSLSRNNPPLHF.

This clonotype came up many times. The V and J genes are TRBV12-3 or TRBV12-4 and TRBJ2-5; no clear D gene. The CDR3 runs to 14 residues. V was trimmed by 4 bases and J by 2 bases, leaving 11 bases between them. The CDR3 coding sequence is TGTGCCAGCAGTTCCCGGGCGTTTCAAGAGACCCAGTACTTC. Protein: CASSSRAFQETQYF.

V gene TRBV20-1 combines with J gene TRBJ1-2, with a tentative D call TRBD1 (6 bases). This CDR3 is 14 amino acids long. Trimming cost V 1 base and J 6 bases, with 15 bases left between them. CDR1 DFQATT and CDR2 SNEGSKA come from the germline V gene (reference sequence). CDR3 in amino acids: CSARGPGDLHGYTF. CDR3 nucleotides: TGCAGTGCTAGAGGGCCAGGGGATCTCCATGGCTACACCTTC.

V usage is TRBV7-9 and J usage is TRBJ2-7; D uncertain. The germline V gene has CDR1 SEHNR and CDR2 FQNEAQ (reference sequence). The CDR3 totals 14 residues. V lost 5 bases and J 2 bases, leaving 13 bases between the germline ends. CDR3 in DNA: TGTGCCAGCAGCCAAACAGTCTCTCCCTACGAGCAGTACTTC. This gives the protein CASSQTVSPYEQYF.

This clonotype was found many times. The gene calls are TRBV4-3 and TRBJ2-7, with D maybe TRBD2 (7 bases). Germline assignment: CDR1 LGHNA and CDR2 YSLEER. The CDR3 contains 15 residues. V was cut by 4 bases and J by 5 bases, with 18 bases left in between. The CDR3 nucleotides are TGCGCCAGCAGCCCTAACTACAGGGAGGGGGACGAGCAGTACTTC. It codes for CASSPNYREGDEQYF.

The chain joins TRBV15 to TRBJ2-5; the match to TRBD2 covers 11 bases. Germline CDR1 is LNHNV and CDR2 is YYDKDF (reference sequence). The V gene end was trimmed by 0 bases and the J gene end by 5 bases; junction bases not matched to a gene: 11. The CDR3 is 18 amino acids. DNA of the CDR3: TGTGCCACCAGCAGAGATGGGGTGGCTAGCGGGGGGACGGAGACCCAGTACTTC. It encodes CATSRDGVASGGTETQYF.

The chain has TRBV21-1 and TRBJ1-1. TRBV21-1 is recorded as a pseudogene. CDR3 length: 14 amino acids. CDR3 sequence: CASSKEKVHTEAFF. The CDR3 bases are TGTGCCAGCAGCAAAGAGAAGGTTCACACTGAAGCTTTCTTT.

In the case of this clonotype: A read error may explain this, as a much larger clone is one base away. The CDR3 coding sequence is TGCGCCAGCAGCCAAGGTGTGGATTCACCCCTCCACTTT. Translating gives CASSQGVDSPLHF. The J gene is TRBJ1-6, the V gene TRBV4-3; D not resolved. The germline V gene encodes CDR1 LGHNA and CDR2 YSLEER. Trimming took off 1 base at V and 8 bases at J, with 6 bases between the two ends. The CDR3 runs 13 residues.

Details on this clonotype: Relative to the germline gene, one junction end is altered; a read error may explain this. This rearrangement joins TRBV29-1 to TRBJ1-1; the match to TRBD1 covers 8 bases. The CDR3 loop spans 14 amino acids. In germline, CDR1 is SQVTM, CDR2 ANQGSEA. CDR3 sequence (DNA): TGCAGCGTTGCGGGACAGGTGTCGATCACTGAAGCTCTCTTT. It encodes CSVAGQVSITEALF. Supplemented by reference TRBV29-1 and TRBJ1-1, the full variable domain reads SAVISQKPSRDICQRGTSLTIQCQVDSQVTMMFWYRQQPGQSLTLIATANQGSEATYESGFVIDKFPISRPNLTFSTLTVSNMSPEDSSIYLCSVAGQVSITEALFGQGTRLTVV.

V usage is TRBV19 and J usage is TRBJ2-7; the D gene is possibly TRBD2 (5 bases). Trimming shortened V by 3 bases and J by 6 bases, and 12 bases separated the two germline ends. The germline CDR1 and CDR2 sequences are LNHDA and SQIVND (reference sequence). This CDR3 comprises 13 residues. The CDR3 DNA reads TGTGCCAGTAGTATGGTTCCGGGGTCCGAGCAGTACTTC. It encodes CASSMVPGSEQYF.

This clonotype occurred many times. J is TRBJ2-6 and V is TRBV7-2; D not resolved. V lost 4 bases and J 4 bases, leaving 8 bases between the germline ends. The CDR3 contains 14 residues. CDR1 is SGHTA and CDR2 is FQGNSA in the germline V gene. Written as DNA, the CDR3 is TGTGCCAGCAGCTCCCTGACAGGGGCCAACGTCCTGACTTTC. Translation: CASSSLTGANVLTF.

This clonotype was recorded many times. V usage is TRBV6-2 or TRBV6-3 and J usage is TRBJ2-3; D is undetermined. There are 12 residues in the CDR3. Germline V CDR1 and CDR2: MNHEY, SVGEGT. Written as DNA, the CDR3 is TGTGCGGCTGGGCTAGGTACAGATACGCAGTATTTT. Translation: CAAGLGTDTQYF.

The sample holds a few counts of this clonotype. This chain joins TRBV3-1 and TRBJ2-5, with D perhaps TRBD1 (6 bases). With 0 bases removed from V and 5 bases from J, the gap between germline ends came to 10 bases. The CDR3 spans 14 residues. Per germline, CDR1 LGHDT and CDR2 YNNKEL (reference sequence). CDR3 nucleotides: TGTGCCAGCAGCCAAGAAGGTCAGGGGGAGACCCAGTACTTC. This codes for CASSQEGQGETQYF.

This clonotype came up many times. This chain uses TRBV9 with TRBJ2-2; D is tentatively TRBD1 or TRBD2 (6 bases each). Germline-derived CDR1 and CDR2 are SGDLS and YYNGEE. The CDR3 spans 14 residues. V was trimmed by 4 bases and J by 6 bases, leaving 13 bases between them. The CDR3 sequence: CASSHQRGAGELFF. CDR3 nucleotides: TGTGCCAGCAGCCATCAGAGGGGGGCCGGGGAGCTGTTTTTT.

This sequence joins TRBV2 and TRBJ2-7, with D perhaps TRBD1 (5 bases). Germline CDR1 reads SNHLY; CDR2 reads FYNNEI. CDR3 length: 15 residues. Trimming removed 1 base at V and 12 bases at J, with 22 bases between. The CDR3 coding sequence is TGTGCCAGCAGTGAAGGAGGACACGCACTGGGGAAGCTGTACTTC. It codes for CASSEGGHALGKLYF.

This chain joins TRBV7-2 and TRBJ2-3, with 9 bases identical to TRBD2. The CDR3 length is 16 residues. Per germline, CDR1 SGHTA and CDR2 FQGNSA. The J segment lost 3 bases and the V segment lost 5 bases, leaving 9 bases of the junction unmatched. Written as DNA, the CDR3 is TGTGCCAGCAGCAAAGGGACTAGCAGGGGGACAGATACGCAGTATTTT. Its protein is CASSKGTSRGTDTQYF.

This clonotype was observed a single time. Given a much more abundant clone one base away, this may be a read error. V and J are TRBV7-9 and TRBJ2-3; D gene uncertain. V lost 5 bases, J lost 2 bases, and 14 bases lay in between. In germline, CDR1 is SEHNR, CDR2 FQNEAQ (reference sequence). This CDR3 is 15 amino acids long. CDR3 coding DNA: TGTGCCAGCAGCATCCAGCCAGGACCCACAGATACGCAGTATTTT. It encodes CASSIQPGPTDTQYF.

Only a few counts were recorded for this clonotype. The V and J genes are TRBV7-8 and TRBJ2-6; possible D gene TRBD1, 6 bases. The CDR3 contains 17 residues. The germline CDR1 and CDR2 sequences are SGHVS and FQNEAQ. V was shortened by 5 bases and J by 0 bases, with 14 bases between the two germline ends. CDR3 loop: CASSTYGQSSGANVLTF. CDR3 nucleotide sequence: TGTGCCAGCAGCACTTACGGACAGAGCTCTGGGGCCAACGTCCTGACTTTC.

This clonotype was seen only a few times. The chain combines TRBV6-2 or TRBV6-3 with TRBJ2-7; D possibly corresponds to TRBD2 (5 bases). Per the germline V gene, CDR1 is MNHEY and CDR2 is SVGEGT. Trimming took off 7 bases at V and 2 bases at J, with 9 bases between the two ends. The CDR3 contains 12 residues. The CDR3 DNA reads TGTGCCAGCATGACGGGAACCTACGAGCAGTACTTC. It is translated as CASMTGTYEQYF.

The rearrangement joins TRBV19 to TRBJ2-7; 8 nucleotides align to TRBD1. Germline V gene lookup returns CDR1 LNHDA and CDR2 SQIVND (reference sequence). The J segment lost 2 bases and the V segment lost 4 bases, leaving 4 bases of the junction unmatched. The CDR3 runs to 14 residues. CDR3 coding DNA: TGTGCCAGTAGTAACGGGACAGGCGCCTACGAGCAGTACTTC. Translated, it gives CASSNGTGAYEQYF.

A few counts support this clonotype. This chain connects TRBV4-3 to TRBJ1-1; D is perhaps TRBD1 (5 bases). The CDR3 runs to 17 residues. The germline CDR1 and CDR2 sequences are LGHNA and YSLEER. V was shortened by 0 bases and J by 5 bases, with 19 bases between the two germline ends. CDR3 nucleotide sequence: TGCGCCAGCAGCCAAGATGGGGGGAGGGGTGCGAGAACTGAAGCTTTCTTT. It is translated as CASSQDGGRGARTEAFF.

In the case of this clonotype: At one end the junction does not follow the germline gene, possibly because of a read error. V and J are TRBV4-3 and TRBJ2-5, with D maybe TRBD1 (7 bases). The germline CDR1 and CDR2 sequences are LGHNA and YSLEER. This CDR3 is built from 14 residues. CDR3 bases: TGCGCCAGCAGTCTTACCAGGGGGGCAGAGACCAAGTACTTC. This gives the protein CASSLTRGAETKYF.

This clonotype was seen repeatedly, ten times or more. J is TRBJ1-2 and V is TRBV4-1; D gene unclear. The CDR3 has 16 residues. V lost 4 bases and J lost 8, with 23 bases in between. The germline gives CDR1 MGHRA, CDR2 YSYEKL. The CDR3 reads CASSPEVSGIPGGYTF. As DNA, the CDR3 is TGCGCCAGCAGCCCGGAGGTCTCAGGCATACCAGGAGGCTACACCTTC.

Notes on this clonotype: This could be a read error, since a much larger clone is one nucleotide away. The J gene is TRBJ2-6, the V gene TRBV5-1, with TRBD1 identical over 8 bases. The length of the CDR3 is 17 residues. Unmatched junction bases numbered 10, after V lost 4 bases and J lost 4 bases. Germline V gene lookup returns CDR1 SGHRS and CDR2 YFSETQ. CDR3 nucleotide sequence: TGCGCCAGCAGCCAGCACCCGACAGGGGACGGGGCCAACGTCCTGACTTTC. Translation: CASSQHPTGDGANVLTF. Looking up the rest from reference TRBV5-1 and TRBJ2-6 gives the full variable domain: KAGVTQTPRYLIKTRGQQVTLSCSPISGHRSVSWYQQTPGQGLQFLFEYFSETQRNKGNFPGRFSGRQFSNSRSEMNVSTLELGDSALYLCASSQHPTGDGANVLTFGAGSRLTVL.

This clonotype appeared many times. The chain uses TRBV5-1 and TRBJ2-5; TRBD1 agrees at 7 bases. Germline V gene data show CDR1 as SGHRS and CDR2 as YFSETQ. With V trimmed by 3 bases and J by 2 bases, 4 bases remained unmatched. The CDR3 is 14 amino acids. This chain's CDR3 is CASSWPGQQETQYF. The CDR3 nucleotides read TGCGCCAGCAGCTGGCCGGGACAGCAAGAGACCCAGTACTTC.

This clonotype appeared many times. V and J are TRBV7-2 and TRBJ2-1; unclear D gene. Trimming removed 0 bases from V and 9 bases from J, with 3 bases in between. CDR1 and CDR2 from the germline V gene are SGHTA and FQGNSA. The CDR3 runs to 11 residues. The CDR3, as DNA: TGTGCCAGCAGCTTAGCGCTTGAGCAGTTCTTC. This gives the protein CASSLALEQFF. Variable domain in full (rest from reference TRBV7-2 and TRBJ2-1): GAGVSQSPSNKVTEKGKDVELRCDPISGHTALYWYRQSLGQGLEFLIYFQGNSAPDKSGLPSDRFSAERTGGSVSTLTIQRTQQEDSAVYLCASSLALEQFFGPGTRLTVL.

This clonotype was seen at least ten times. The genes are TRBV4-1 and TRBJ2-6; D unresolved. The V gene's germline CDR1 is MGHRA and CDR2 YSYEKL. V was trimmed by 4 bases and J by 1 base, leaving 5 bases between them. The CDR3 sequence is 14 residues long. CDR3 region: CASSPPSGANVLTF. CDR3 DNA sequence: TGCGCCAGCAGCCCGCCTTCTGGGGCCAACGTCCTGACTTTC.